Listed here are 7 T cell receptor beta chains from one sample, sequenced in a study of T-cell memory formation after mild COVID-19 (dated by TCRdb to the early 2020s). The receptor library was made with 5' RACE. TCRdb records Illumina NovaSeq 6000 as the sequencer. Clones were called with MiXCR by TCRdb after fastp trimmed the public reads at Q25, and only in-frame beta chains were retained. Rows are combined by CDR3 protein, so each entry shows the most common genes and DNA. The sample table records fewer than 700,000 distinct CDR3 sequences; less than 25% of these occur just once. Jointly, the top ten make up around 7.7% of the sample. The sample consisted of PBMCs or a T cell subset sorted from them (not recorded which). Receptors originate from an adult woman who had mild COVID-19 (a few samples of this study predate the infection). The sample titles of this study are shuffled in the database, so cell type and time point are left out; the donor was told from shared clones.

The chain links TRBV6-5 to TRBJ2-2, with 11 bases lining up with TRBD2. This CDR3 is built from 16 residues. After removal of 9 bases from V and 6 bases from J, the junction contained 12 bases not matched to a gene. The germline V gene has CDR1 MNHEY and CDR2 SVGAGI. Written as DNA, the CDR3 is TGTGCCAGTACTAGCGGGGGCCCTCCTTTGTCCGGGGAGCTGTTTTTT. Translated: CASTSGGPPLSGELFF.

This clonotype has just a few counts. The chain uses TRBV5-1 and TRBJ2-3; D is tentatively TRBD1 or TRBD2 (5 bases each). The ends were cut back, 1 base at V and 0 bases at J, with 9 bases in the middle. Germline V CDR1 and CDR2: SGHRS, YFSETQ. The CDR3 is 15 amino acids. In nucleotides, the CDR3 is TGCGCCAGCAGCTTGCGGGGCCTTAGCACAGATACGCAGTATTTT. Amino acids: CASSLRGLSTDTQYF.

The chain employs TRBV5-1 and TRBJ2-3; D not resolved. Germline V gene sequence: CDR1 SGHRS, CDR2 YFSETQ. V was pared by 0 bases and J by 5 bases, with 10 bases between. The CDR3 has 14 residues. DNA for the CDR3: TGCGCCAGCAGCTTGGGGCTAGAAATAGATACGCAGTATTTT. It specifies CASSLGLEIDTQYF. Drawing the rest from reference TRBV5-1 and TRBJ2-3, the complete variable domain is KAGVTQTPRYLIKTRGQQVTLSCSPISGHRSVSWYQQTPGQGLQFLFEYFSETQRNKGNFPGRFSGRQFSNSRSEMNVSTLELGDSALYLCASSLGLEIDTQYFGPGTRLTVL.

V and J are TRBV7-2 and TRBJ2-6; TRBD2 aligns across 9 bases. This CDR3 has 16 amino acids. Per the germline V gene, CDR1 is SGHTA and CDR2 is FQGNSA. J gave up 2 bases and V 7 bases, and 6 bases lay outside the gene matches. CDR3 residues: CASTLSGGTGANVLTF. The CDR3 coding sequence is TGTGCCAGCACCCTTAGCGGGGGAACTGGGGCCAACGTCCTGACTTTC.

The V gene is TRBV29-1, the J gene TRBJ1-2; no firm D call. Germline assignment: CDR1 SQVTM and CDR2 ANQGSEA. CDR3 size: 11 residues. The V gene lost 2 bases and the J gene lost 5 bases, with 6 bases spanning the gap. CDR3 DNA sequence: TGCAGCGTTGAAACACTTTATGGCTACACCTTC. It translates to CSVETLYGYTF.

In its sample, this clonotype was seen many times. The CDR3 bases are TGTGCCAGCAGCCCATGGACAGGGGACTCTGGAAACACCATATATTTT. It encodes CASSPWTGDSGNTIYF. J is TRBJ1-3 and V is TRBV3-1; 9 bases map to TRBD1. Germline V CDR1 and CDR2: LGHDT, YNNKEL (reference sequence). V was clipped by 4 bases and J by 0 bases; unmatched bases: 4. CDR3 length equals 16 residues.

There are a few counts of this clonotype. The V and J genes are TRBV7-3 and TRBJ1-2; D is possibly TRBD1 (5 bases). This CDR3 region has 14 residues. CDR1 SGHTA and CDR2 FQGTGA come from the germline V gene. The V end lost 1 base, the J end lost 4 bases, and 10 bases lay between the germline ends. CDR3 sequence (DNA): TGTGCCAGCAGCTTAAGTCGGGACGGCTATGGCTACACCTTC. This codes for CASSLSRDGYGYTF.